This T cell receptor beta chain was sequenced in a study of blood T cells in healthy people across ages. Study conclusions and caveats: From one million sequenced T cells, diversity estimates were lower bounds. Getting older went along with TCR beta diversity per million T cells dropping roughly linearly.

Germline V gene lookup returns CDR1 DFQATT and CDR2 SNEGSKA (reference sequence). The CDR3 runs 13 residues. The J segment lost 7 bases and the V segment lost 8 bases, leaving 11 bases of the junction unmatched. Every donor gave about 9 milliliters of peripheral blood. PCR was performed a second time for about 6 to 12 cycles using a sample-barcoded 5' primer and a J-beta primer mix. TCRdb used MiXCR to reprocess the 5' RACE reads, holding one entry per CDR3 protein. This table holds about 1.6 million distinct CDR3 sequences, roughly 30% found once. This clonotype was counted a few times. Its antigen is undetermined.

The rearrangement uses TRBV20-1 and TRBJ2-1; the match to TRBD2 covers 7 bases. The specimen was blood. This clonotype was sampled from a woman in her twenties or thirties in good health. DNA of the CDR3: TGCAGTCCGGGGGGAGGGCGTTCAAATGAGCAGTTCTTC. Translating it yields CSPGGGRSNEQFF.